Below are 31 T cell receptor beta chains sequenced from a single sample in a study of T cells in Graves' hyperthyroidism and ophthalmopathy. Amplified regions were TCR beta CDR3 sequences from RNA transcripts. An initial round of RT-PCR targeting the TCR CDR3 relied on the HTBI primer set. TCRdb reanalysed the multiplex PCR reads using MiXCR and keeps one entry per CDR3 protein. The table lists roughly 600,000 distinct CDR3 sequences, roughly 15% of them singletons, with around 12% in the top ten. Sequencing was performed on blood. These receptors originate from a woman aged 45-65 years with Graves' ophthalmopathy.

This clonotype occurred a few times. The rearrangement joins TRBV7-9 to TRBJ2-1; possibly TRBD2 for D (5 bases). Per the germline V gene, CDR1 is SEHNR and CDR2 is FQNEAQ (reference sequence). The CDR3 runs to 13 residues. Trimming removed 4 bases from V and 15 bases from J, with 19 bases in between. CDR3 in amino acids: CASSSPHQLGPFF. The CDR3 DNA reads TGTGCCAGCAGCTCCCCACACCAACTAGGACCGTTCTTC.

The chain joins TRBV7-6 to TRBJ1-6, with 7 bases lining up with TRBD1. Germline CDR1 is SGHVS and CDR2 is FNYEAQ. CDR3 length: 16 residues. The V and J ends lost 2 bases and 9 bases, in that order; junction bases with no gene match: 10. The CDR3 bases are TGTGCCAGCAGCTTACGGGCGCGTCAGGGGGTTTCACCCCTCCACTTT. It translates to CASSLRARQGVSPLHF. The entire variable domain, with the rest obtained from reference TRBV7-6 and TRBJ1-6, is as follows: GAGVSQSPRYKVTKRGQDVALRCDPISGHVSLYWYRQALGQGPEFLTYFNYEAQQDKSGLPNDRFSAERPEGSISTLTIQRTEQRDSAMYRCASSLRARQGVSPLHFGNGTRLTVT.

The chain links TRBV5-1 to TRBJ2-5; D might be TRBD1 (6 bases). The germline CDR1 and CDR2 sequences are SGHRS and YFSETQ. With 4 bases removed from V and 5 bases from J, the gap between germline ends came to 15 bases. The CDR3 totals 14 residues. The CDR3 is CASSNAQGVETQYF. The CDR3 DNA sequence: TGCGCCAGCAGCAACGCACAGGGTGTGGAGACCCAGTACTTC.

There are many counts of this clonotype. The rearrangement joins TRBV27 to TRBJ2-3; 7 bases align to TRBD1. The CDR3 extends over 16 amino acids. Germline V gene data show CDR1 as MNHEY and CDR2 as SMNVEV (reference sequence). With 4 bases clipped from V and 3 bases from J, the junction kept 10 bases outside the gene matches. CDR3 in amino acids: CASSSRRTGLTDTQYF. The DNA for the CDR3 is TGTGCCAGCAGTTCCCGCCGGACAGGCCTAACAGATACGCAGTATTTT.

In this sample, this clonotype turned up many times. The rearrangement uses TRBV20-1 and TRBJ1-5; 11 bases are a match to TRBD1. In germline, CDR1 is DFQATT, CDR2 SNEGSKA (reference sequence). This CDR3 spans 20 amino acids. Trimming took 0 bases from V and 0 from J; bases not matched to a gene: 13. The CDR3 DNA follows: TGCAGTGCTAGAGATCCGAGGACAGGGGGCGCGGTGGATAGCAATCAGCCCCAGCATTTT. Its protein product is CSARDPRTGGAVDSNQPQHF.

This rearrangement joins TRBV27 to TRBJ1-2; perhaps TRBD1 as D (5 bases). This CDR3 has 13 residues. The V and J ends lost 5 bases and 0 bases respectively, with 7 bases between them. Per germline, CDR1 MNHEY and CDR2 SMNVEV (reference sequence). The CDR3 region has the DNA TGTGCCAGCAGTCGGACAACTAACTATGGCTACACCTTC. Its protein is CASSRTTNYGYTF.

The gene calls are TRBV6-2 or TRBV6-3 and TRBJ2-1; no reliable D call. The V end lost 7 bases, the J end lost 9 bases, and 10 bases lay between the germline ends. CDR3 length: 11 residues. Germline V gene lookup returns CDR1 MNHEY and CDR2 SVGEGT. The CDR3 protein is CASTQSGEQFF. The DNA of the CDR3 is TGTGCCAGCACCCAATCGGGTGAGCAGTTCTTC.

In DNA form, the CDR3 reads TGCGCCAGCAGCCAAGAACTACAGTTTGGCACTGAAGCTTTCTTT. Protein sequence: CASSQELQFGTEAFF. V gene TRBV4-3 combines with J gene TRBJ1-1; the D is unclear. V was clipped by 0 bases and J by 4 bases, with 12 bases between them. Germline V gives CDR1 LGHNA, CDR2 YSLEER. The CDR3 sequence is 15 residues long.

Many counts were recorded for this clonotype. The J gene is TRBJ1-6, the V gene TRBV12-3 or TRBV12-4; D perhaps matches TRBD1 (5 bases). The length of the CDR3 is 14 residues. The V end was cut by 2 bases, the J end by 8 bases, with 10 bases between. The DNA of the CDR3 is TGTGCCAGCAGTTTATCCGGGGGGGATTCACCCCTCCACTTT. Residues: CASSLSGGDSPLHF.

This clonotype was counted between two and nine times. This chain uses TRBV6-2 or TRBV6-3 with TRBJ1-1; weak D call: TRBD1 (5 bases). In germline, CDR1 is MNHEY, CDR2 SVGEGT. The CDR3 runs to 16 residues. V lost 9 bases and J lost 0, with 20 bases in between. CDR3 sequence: CASLTGGRVMNTEAFF. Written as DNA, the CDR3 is TGTGCCAGTCTCACCGGGGGTCGAGTTATGAACACTGAAGCTTTCTTT.

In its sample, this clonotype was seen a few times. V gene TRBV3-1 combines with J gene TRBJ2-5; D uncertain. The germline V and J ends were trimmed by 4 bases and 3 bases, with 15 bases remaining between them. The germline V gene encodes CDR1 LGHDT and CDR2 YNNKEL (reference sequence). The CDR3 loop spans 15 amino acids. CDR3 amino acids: CASSRSLGIKETQYF. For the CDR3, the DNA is TGTGCCAGCAGCCGCTCCCTGGGGATAAAAGAGACCCAGTACTTC.

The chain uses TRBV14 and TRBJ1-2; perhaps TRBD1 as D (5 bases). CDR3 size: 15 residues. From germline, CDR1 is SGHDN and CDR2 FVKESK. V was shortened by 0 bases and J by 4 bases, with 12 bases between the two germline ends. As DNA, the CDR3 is TGTGCCAGCAGCCAAGAGAGGAGGGACCCCTATGGCTACACCTTC. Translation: CASSQERRDPYGYTF.

The CDR3 coding sequence is TGTGCCACCAGTGATCATCTGAACACCGGGGAGCTGTTTTTT. This encodes CATSDHLNTGELFF. The chain combines TRBV24-1 with TRBJ2-2; no clear D gene. The V gene lost 3 bases and the J gene lost 1 base, with 5 bases spanning the gap. The CDR3 covers 14 residues. The germline gives CDR1 KGHDR, CDR2 SFDVKD.

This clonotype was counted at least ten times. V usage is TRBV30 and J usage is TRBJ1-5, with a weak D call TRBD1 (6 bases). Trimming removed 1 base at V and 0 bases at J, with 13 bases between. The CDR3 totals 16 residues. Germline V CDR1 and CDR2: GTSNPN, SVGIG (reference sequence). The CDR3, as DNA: TGTGCCTGGAGTGCCGGACAGTCCTATAGCAATCAGCCCCAGCATTTT. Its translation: CAWSAGQSYSNQPQHF.

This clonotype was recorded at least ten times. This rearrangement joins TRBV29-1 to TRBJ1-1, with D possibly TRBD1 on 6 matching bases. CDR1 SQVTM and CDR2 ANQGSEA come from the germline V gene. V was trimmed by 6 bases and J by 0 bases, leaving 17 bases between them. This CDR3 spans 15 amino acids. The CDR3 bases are TGCAGCGTGACAGGACCGGCCGGATTGAACACTGAAGCTTTCTTT. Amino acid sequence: CSVTGPAGLNTEAFF. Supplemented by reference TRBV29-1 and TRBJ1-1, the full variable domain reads SAVISQKPSRDICQRGTSLTIQCQVDSQVTMMFWYRQQPGQSLTLIATANQGSEATYESGFVIDKFPISRPNLTFSTLTVSNMSPEDSSIYLCSVTGPAGLNTEAFFGQGTRLTVV.

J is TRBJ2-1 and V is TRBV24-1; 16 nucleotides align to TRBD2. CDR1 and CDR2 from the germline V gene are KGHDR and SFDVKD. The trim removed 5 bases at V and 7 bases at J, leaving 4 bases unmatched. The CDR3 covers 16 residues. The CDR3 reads CATSGPGLAGGNEQFF. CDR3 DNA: TGTGCCACCAGTGGCCCGGGACTAGCGGGAGGGAATGAGCAGTTCTTC.

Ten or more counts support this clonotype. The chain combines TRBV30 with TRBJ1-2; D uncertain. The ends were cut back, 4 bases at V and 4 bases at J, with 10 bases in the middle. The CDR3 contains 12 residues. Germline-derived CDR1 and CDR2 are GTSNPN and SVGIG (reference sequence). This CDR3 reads CAWMSGTYGYTF. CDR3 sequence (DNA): TGTGCCTGGATGTCAGGAACCTATGGCTACACCTTC.

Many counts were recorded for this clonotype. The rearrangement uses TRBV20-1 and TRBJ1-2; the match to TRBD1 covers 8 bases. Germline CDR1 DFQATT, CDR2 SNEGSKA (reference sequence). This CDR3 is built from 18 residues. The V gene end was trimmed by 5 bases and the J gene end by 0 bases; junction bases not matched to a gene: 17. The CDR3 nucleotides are TGCAGTGCTCCACCACCCGCGGGACAGGCTTTAACTAACTATGGCTACACCTTC. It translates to CSAPPPAGQALTNYGYTF.

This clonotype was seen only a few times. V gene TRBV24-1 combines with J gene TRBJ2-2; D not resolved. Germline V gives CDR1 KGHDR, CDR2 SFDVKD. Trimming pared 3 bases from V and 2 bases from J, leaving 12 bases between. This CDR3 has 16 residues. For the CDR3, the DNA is TGTGCCACCAGTGATCGCGTGTGGGGAAACACCGGGGAGCTGTTTTTT. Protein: CATSDRVWGNTGELFF.

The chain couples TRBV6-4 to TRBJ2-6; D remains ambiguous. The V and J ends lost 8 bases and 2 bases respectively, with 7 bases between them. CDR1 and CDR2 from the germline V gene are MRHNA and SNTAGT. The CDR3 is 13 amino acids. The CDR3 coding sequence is TGTGCCAGCTTGGCCCCTGGGGCCAACGTCCTGACTTTC. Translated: CASLAPGANVLTF.

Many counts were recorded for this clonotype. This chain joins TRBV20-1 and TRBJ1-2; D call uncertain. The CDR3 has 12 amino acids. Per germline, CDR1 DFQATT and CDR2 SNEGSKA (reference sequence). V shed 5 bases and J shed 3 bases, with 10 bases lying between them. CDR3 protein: CSALEDDYGYTF. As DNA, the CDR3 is TGCAGTGCTCTGGAGGATGACTATGGCTACACCTTC.

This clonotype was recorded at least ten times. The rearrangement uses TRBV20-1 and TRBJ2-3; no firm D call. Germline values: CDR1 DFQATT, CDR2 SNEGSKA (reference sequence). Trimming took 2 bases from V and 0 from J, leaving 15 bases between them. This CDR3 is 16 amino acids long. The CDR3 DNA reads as TGCAGTGCTAGATCAATTATTTACCCTAGCACAGATACGCAGTATTTT. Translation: CSARSIIYPSTDTQYF.

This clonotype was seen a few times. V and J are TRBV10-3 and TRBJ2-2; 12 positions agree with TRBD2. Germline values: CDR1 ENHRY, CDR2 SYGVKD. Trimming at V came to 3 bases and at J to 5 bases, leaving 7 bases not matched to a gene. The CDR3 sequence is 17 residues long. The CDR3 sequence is CAISETSGRPHTGELFF. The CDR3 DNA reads TGTGCCATCAGTGAAACTAGCGGGAGGCCTCATACCGGGGAGCTGTTTTTT.

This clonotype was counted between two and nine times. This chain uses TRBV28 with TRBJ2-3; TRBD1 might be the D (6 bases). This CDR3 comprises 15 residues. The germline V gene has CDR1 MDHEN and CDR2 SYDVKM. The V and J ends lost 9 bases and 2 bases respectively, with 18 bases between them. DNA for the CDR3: TGTGCCAGTTCTATATTGGGGGCCGCCACAGATACGCAGTATTTT. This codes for CASSILGAATDTQYF.

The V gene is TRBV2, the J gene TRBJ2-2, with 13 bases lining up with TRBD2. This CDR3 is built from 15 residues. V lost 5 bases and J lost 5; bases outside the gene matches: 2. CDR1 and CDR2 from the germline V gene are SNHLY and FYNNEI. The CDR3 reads CASSRTSGRTGELFF. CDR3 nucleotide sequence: TGTGCCAGCAGTCGGACTAGCGGGAGAACCGGGGAGCTGTTTTTT.

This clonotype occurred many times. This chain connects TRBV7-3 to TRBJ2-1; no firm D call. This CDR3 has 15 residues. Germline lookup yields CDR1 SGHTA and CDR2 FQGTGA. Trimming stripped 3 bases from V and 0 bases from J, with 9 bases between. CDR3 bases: TGTGCCAGCAGCTTCAGGACGAGCTCCTACAATGAGCAGTTCTTC. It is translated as CASSFRTSSYNEQFF.

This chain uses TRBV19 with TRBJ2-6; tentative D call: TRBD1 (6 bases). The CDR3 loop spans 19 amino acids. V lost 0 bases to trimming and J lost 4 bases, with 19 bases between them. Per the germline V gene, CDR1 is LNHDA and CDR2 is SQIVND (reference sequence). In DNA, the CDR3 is TGTGCCAGTAGTATAGATCCCAGGACAGTCTTTTCCGGGGCCAACGTCCTGACTTTC. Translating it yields CASSIDPRTVFSGANVLTF.

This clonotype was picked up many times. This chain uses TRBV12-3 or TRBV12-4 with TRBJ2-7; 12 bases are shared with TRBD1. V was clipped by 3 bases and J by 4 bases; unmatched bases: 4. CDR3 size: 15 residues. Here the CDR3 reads CASSLKGQGAYEQYF. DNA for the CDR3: TGTGCCAGCAGTTTGAAGGGACAGGGGGCGTACGAGCAGTACTTC.

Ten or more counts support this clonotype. CDR3 DNA sequence: TGTGCCAGCTCACCTTTGGACCATGACTACGAGCAGTACTTC. Its protein product is CASSPLDHDYEQYF. The rearrangement joins TRBV18 to TRBJ2-7; D unresolved. The CDR3 is 14 residues long. Germline V gives CDR1 KGHSH, CDR2 LQKENI. Trimming left V 3 bases short and J 3 bases short, with 12 bases between.

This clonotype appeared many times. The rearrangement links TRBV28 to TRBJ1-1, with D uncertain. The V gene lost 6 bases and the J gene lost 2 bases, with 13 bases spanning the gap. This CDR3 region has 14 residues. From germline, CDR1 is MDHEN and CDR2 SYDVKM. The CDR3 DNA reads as TGTGCCAGCAGGTATATTGCCCAAAACACTGAAGCTTTCTTT. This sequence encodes CASRYIAQNTEAFF.

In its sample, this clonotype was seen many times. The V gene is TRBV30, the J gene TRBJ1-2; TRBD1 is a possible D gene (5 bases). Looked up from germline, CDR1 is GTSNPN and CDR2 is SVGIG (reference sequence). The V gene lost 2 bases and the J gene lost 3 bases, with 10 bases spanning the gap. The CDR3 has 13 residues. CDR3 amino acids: CAWSQRTHYGYTF. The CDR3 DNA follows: TGTGCCTGGAGTCAAAGGACACACTATGGCTACACCTTC. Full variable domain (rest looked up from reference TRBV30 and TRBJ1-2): SQTIHQWPATLVQPVGSPLSLECTVEGTSNPNLYWYRQAAGRGLQLLFYSVGIGQISSEVPQNLSASRPQDRQFILSSKKLLLSDSGFYLCAWSQRTHYGYTFGSGTRLTVV.